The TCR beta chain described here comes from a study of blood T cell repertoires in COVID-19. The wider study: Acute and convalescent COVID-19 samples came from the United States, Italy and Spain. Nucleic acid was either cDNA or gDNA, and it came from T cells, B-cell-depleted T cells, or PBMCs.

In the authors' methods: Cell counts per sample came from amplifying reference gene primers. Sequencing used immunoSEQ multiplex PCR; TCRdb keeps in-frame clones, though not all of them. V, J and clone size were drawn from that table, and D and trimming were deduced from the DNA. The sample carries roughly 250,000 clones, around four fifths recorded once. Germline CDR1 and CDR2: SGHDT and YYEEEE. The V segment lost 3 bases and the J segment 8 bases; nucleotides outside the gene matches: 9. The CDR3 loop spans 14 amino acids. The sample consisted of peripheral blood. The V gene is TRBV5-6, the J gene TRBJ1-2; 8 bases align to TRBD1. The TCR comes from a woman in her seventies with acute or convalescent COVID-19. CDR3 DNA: TGTGCCAGCAGCTCCAGGGGGCTGGTGAAGGGCTACACCTTC. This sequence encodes CASSSRGLVKGYTF.